These 27 T cell receptor beta chains share one sample of origin, sequenced in a study of cytomegalovirus exposure and HLA in healthy donors. Vbeta (60) and Jbeta (13) primers were used in the PCR. Profiling relied on immunoSEQ multiplex PCR, and the TCRdb table lists in-frame clones only, not all of them. Among fewer than 250,000 clones listed, approximately 78% were seen once. Material for sequencing was PBMCs. These TCRs come from a male donor in good health and CMV-seronegative.

The chain carries TRBV28 and TRBJ1-1; 8 positions agree with TRBD1. Germline lookup yields CDR1 MDHEN and CDR2 SYDVKM. There are 14 residues in the CDR3. V was pared by 2 bases and J by 6 bases, with 5 bases of the junction left unmatched. Written as DNA, the CDR3 is TGTGCCAGCAGTTTAGGGAAGGACAGGGCTGAAGCTTTCTTT. Its protein product is CASSLGKDRAEAFF.

This chain connects TRBV20-1 to TRBJ2-1; possible D gene TRBD1, 5 bases. The CDR3 is made up of 11 amino acids. Trimming shortened V by 6 bases and J by 8 bases, and 11 bases separated the two germline ends. Per the germline V gene, CDR1 is DFQATT and CDR2 is SNEGSKA (reference sequence). Here the CDR3 reads CSADSLDEQFF. Here the CDR3 DNA reads TGCAGTGCCGACAGCTTGGATGAGCAGTTCTTC.

The chain has TRBV25-1 and TRBJ1-2; D perhaps matches TRBD1 (5 bases). V was trimmed by 6 bases and J by 8 bases, leaving 13 bases between them. The length of the CDR3 is 12 residues. Germline loops: CDR1 MGHDK, CDR2 SYGVNS. The CDR3 DNA reads TGTGCCAGCAGCCCCTGGGGGGGAGGCTACACCTTC. Translated: CASSPWGGGYTF.

This chain joins TRBV11-2 and TRBJ2-2; TRBD2 is a possible D gene (5 bases). V lost 11 bases to trimming and J lost 5 bases, with 18 bases between them. Per the germline V gene, CDR1 is SGHAT and CDR2 is FQNNGV. The CDR3 runs to 14 residues. The CDR3 DNA reads as TGTGCCGGAACTCAAGTAGCGCAGACCGGGGAGCTGTTTTTT. Translated, it gives CAGTQVAQTGELFF.

V usage is TRBV7-3 and J usage is TRBJ1-2; possible D gene TRBD1, 6 bases. Germline CDR1 is SGHTA and CDR2 is FQGTGA. V shed 5 bases and J shed 2 bases, with 9 bases lying between them. The CDR3 is made up of 13 amino acids. CDR3: CASSAGQNYGYTF. Written as DNA, the CDR3 is TGTGCCAGCAGCGCCGGACAGAACTATGGCTACACCTTC.

The J gene is TRBJ1-2, the V gene TRBV9; D is perhaps TRBD1 (6 bases). The V and J ends lost 0 bases and 8 bases respectively, with 14 bases between them. The CDR3 extends over 14 amino acids. Germline CDR1 and CDR2: SGDLS and YYNGEE. The CDR3 here is CASSVVTGNGGYTF. CDR3 in DNA: TGTGCCAGCAGCGTAGTAACAGGGAACGGGGGCTACACCTTC.

V is TRBV7-2 and J is TRBJ1-5, with a weak D call TRBD1 (6 bases). Germline V gene data show CDR1 as SGHTA and CDR2 as FQGNSA. V dropped 5 bases and J dropped 0 bases, with 11 bases sitting between them. The CDR3 has 15 amino acids. The CDR3 spells CASSAGQTSNQPQHF. The CDR3 region has the DNA TGTGCCAGCAGCGCTGGACAGACTAGCAATCAGCCCCAGCATTTT.

This clone appeared a single time. The chain carries TRBV29-1 and TRBJ2-2; no clear D gene. The CDR3 spans 11 residues. V dropped 3 bases and J dropped 7 bases, with 6 bases sitting between them. Germline V CDR1 and CDR2: SQVTM, ANQGSEA. The CDR3 sequence: CSVDQIGELFF. The CDR3 nucleotides read TGCAGCGTTGACCAGATCGGGGAGCTGTTTTTT.

This chain connects TRBV19 to TRBJ2-7; 8 positions agree with TRBD1. CDR3 size: 17 residues. V trimming: 4 bases; J trimming: 2 bases; junction bases outside the gene matches: 13. Germline loops: CDR1 LNHDA, CDR2 SQIVND (reference sequence). CDR3 nucleotides: TGTGCCAGTAGTAGTCCGGGACAGGTCAGAAACCCCTACGAGCAGTACTTC. Amino acids: CASSSPGQVRNPYEQYF.

V usage is TRBV5-1 and J usage is TRBJ2-1; 8 nucleotides line up with TRBD2. The CDR3 spans 15 residues. J was trimmed by 9 bases and V by 2 bases; bases with no gene match: 10. Germline V lookup: CDR1 SGHRS, CDR2 YFSETQ. This chain's CDR3 is CASSLLGSGIGEQFF. CDR3 nucleotide sequence: TGCGCCAGCAGCTTATTGGGTAGCGGGATCGGTGAGCAGTTCTTC.

This clone was found once. The chain employs TRBV6-5 and TRBJ2-5; the D gene is possibly TRBD1 (6 bases). The better agreement between TRBJ2-7 and the DNA end casts doubt on the J call. Per germline, CDR1 MNHEY and CDR2 SVGAGI. The CDR3 length is 14 residues. The CDR3 region is CASSYLGQNYEQYF. DNA of the CDR3: TGTGCCAGCAGTTACTTGGGACAAAACTACGAGCAGTACTTC.

This clone was seen a few times. A read error may account for a junction end that differs from germline. The gene calls are TRBV7-9 and TRBJ1-5, with D perhaps TRBD1 (5 bases). The CDR3 totals 16 residues. CDR1 is SEHNR, CDR2 FQNEAQ, per germline (reference sequence). CDR3 region: CASSSSQGLGTQAQHF. The CDR3 nucleotides are TGTGCCAGCAGCTCCTCCCAGGGACTCGGGACTCAGGCCCAGCATTTT.

The J gene is TRBJ2-3, the V gene TRBV5-1; 13 bases agree with TRBD2. V lost 0 bases and J lost 2; bases outside the gene matches: 6. Germline V CDR1 and CDR2: SGHRS, YFSETQ. The CDR3 consists of 18 residues. CDR3 in amino acids: CASSLAGLAGATTDTQYF. The DNA of the CDR3 is TGCGCCAGCAGCTTGGCCGGACTAGCGGGAGCGACCACAGATACGCAGTATTTT.

The chain combines TRBV6-1 with TRBJ1-2; D gene ambiguous. CDR3 length equals 13 residues. V lost 2 bases and J lost 3, with 7 bases in between. Germline CDR1 reads MNHNS; CDR2 reads SASEGT. The CDR3 coding sequence is TGTGCCAGCAGTGAATTGGGAGACTATGGCTACACCTTC. It encodes CASSELGDYGYTF.

The rearrangement links TRBV11-1 to TRBJ1-6; no clear D gene. The germline V and J ends were trimmed by 3 bases and 7 bases, with 4 bases remaining between them. The CDR3 is 12 residues long. Germline V lookup: CDR1 SGHAT, CDR2 FQDESV (reference sequence). DNA for the CDR3: TGTGCCAGCAGCTTCTTAAATTCACCCCTCCACTTT. This encodes CASSFLNSPLHF.

V and J are TRBV7-9 and TRBJ2-7; TRBD1 might be the D (6 bases). Trimming took 5 bases from V and 5 from J, leaving 16 bases between them. CDR3 size: 14 residues. Germline-derived CDR1 and CDR2 are SEHNR and FQNEAQ (reference sequence). In DNA form, the CDR3 reads TGTGCCAGCAGCCAGAGACAGGACTTCCACGAGCAGTACTTC. Translation: CASSQRQDFHEQYF.

The rearrangement joins TRBV6-5 to TRBJ2-5; TRBD2 agrees at 9 bases. Trimming removed 6 bases from V and 4 bases from J; junction bases left unmatched: 9. Germline lookup yields CDR1 MNHEY and CDR2 SVGAGI. The CDR3 runs to 15 residues. DNA for the CDR3: TGTGCCAGCAGCCGAGAAGCGGGAGGTCGAGAGACCCAGTACTTC. Its protein is CASSREAGGRETQYF.

The gene calls are TRBV5-6 and TRBJ2-7, with 9 bases aligning to TRBD2. This CDR3 is built from 15 residues. Germline assignment: CDR1 SGHDT and CDR2 YYEEEE. Unmatched junction bases numbered 9, after V lost 2 bases and J lost 6 bases. The chain's CDR3 is CASSLTGRGGLEQYF. In DNA, the CDR3 is TGTGCCAGCAGCTTAACCGGGCGGGGGGGTCTCGAGCAGTACTTC.

V is TRBV7-6 and J is TRBJ2-2, with 12 bases fitting TRBD1. This CDR3 region has 16 residues. The junction had 3 bases not matched to a gene; V was cut back by 1 base and J by 6 bases. Per the germline V gene, CDR1 is SGHVS and CDR2 is FNYEAQ. In DNA form, the CDR3 reads TGTGCCAGCAGCTTAGAAGGGACAGGGGGCCCCGGGGAGCTGTTTTTT. It encodes CASSLEGTGGPGELFF.

This clone was detected only once. V and J are TRBV5-6 and TRBJ2-5; weak D call: TRBD1 (5 bases). CDR3 size: 13 residues. Germline CDR1 reads SGHDT; CDR2 reads YYEEEE. V was trimmed by 0 bases and J by 5 bases, leaving 8 bases between them. The CDR3 sequence: CASSLGRGETQYF. Here the CDR3 DNA reads TGTGCCAGCAGCTTGGGTAGGGGTGAGACCCAGTACTTC.

This chain connects TRBV9 to TRBJ1-2, with TRBD1 as a possible D gene (5 bases). The germline V and J ends were trimmed by 3 bases and 5 bases, with 17 bases remaining between them. The germline V gene has CDR1 SGDLS and CDR2 YYNGEE. CDR3 size: 15 residues. In DNA form, the CDR3 reads TGTGCCAGCAGCGCCGATGGGGCAGGAAATTATGGCTACACCTTC. Translated: CASSADGAGNYGYTF.

This chain uses TRBV19 with TRBJ1-5; 10 bases are shared with TRBD1. V shed 5 bases and J 3 bases; nucleotides not matched to a gene: 13. This CDR3 is 18 amino acids long. Germline CDR1 LNHDA, CDR2 SQIVND (reference sequence). CDR3 in amino acids: CASSPRTGGTHINQPQHF. The CDR3 DNA follows: TGTGCCAGTAGTCCAAGGACAGGGGGTACGCATATCAATCAGCCCCAGCATTTT.

V is TRBV5-1 and J is TRBJ2-5, with D possibly TRBD2 on 5 matching bases. Between the trimmed V and J ends, which lost 5 bases and 2 bases, there was a span of 16 bases. The CDR3 length is 15 residues. From germline, CDR1 is SGHRS and CDR2 YFSETQ. The CDR3 here is CASRSSGSSQETQYF. The CDR3 nucleotides read TGCGCCAGCAGATCGTCTGGGAGTAGTCAAGAGACCCAGTACTTC.

This clone was picked up one time. The chain combines TRBV6-1 with TRBJ2-7, with TRBD2 as a possible D gene (6 bases). The CDR3 contains 13 residues. V was clipped by 1 base and J by 6 bases, with 10 bases between them. Germline V gene lookup returns CDR1 MNHNS and CDR2 SASEGT. CDR3 in amino acids: CASSEELAREQYF. The CDR3 region has the DNA TGTGCCAGCAGTGAAGAACTAGCACGCGAGCAGTACTTC.

The chain combines TRBV27 with TRBJ1-6; D possibly corresponds to TRBD1 (5 bases). CDR3 size: 13 residues. CDR1 is MNHEY, CDR2 SMNVEV, per germline (reference sequence). Trimming took off 6 bases at V and 7 bases at J, with 10 bases between the two ends. CDR3 nucleotide sequence: TGTGCCAGCAGCTACAGGAGCAATTCACCCCTCCACTTT. Translating gives CASSYRSNSPLHF.

The chain employs TRBV7-2 and TRBJ2-1; TRBD2 matches 7 bases. J lost 6 bases, V lost 0 bases, and 2 bases had no gene match. This CDR3 has 14 amino acids. CDR1 and CDR2 from the germline V gene are SGHTA and FQGNSA. The CDR3 bases are TGTGCCAGCAGCTTAGCGGGAGGGCGCAATGAGCAGTTCTTC. Translation gives CASSLAGGRNEQFF.

This clone was seen once. The V call is TRBV18, the J call TRBJ1-2; D gene unclear. CDR1 and CDR2 from the germline V gene are KGHSH and LQKENI. V was pared by 3 bases and J by 8 bases, with 19 bases between. The CDR3 contains 15 residues. CDR3 nucleotides: TGTGCCAGCTCACCCGGCACAGAACGGGGTATCGGCTACACCTTC. Its translation is CASSPGTERGIGYTF.